The 22 T cell receptor beta chains below were found in one sample sequenced in a study of blood T cell repertoires in COVID-19. Sequenced by immunoSEQ multiplex PCR; TCRdb stores in-frame clones only, minus some. The data show around 210,000 clones, about 82% seen once. Sequencing used peripheral blood. The source of these receptors is a man between 50 and 59 years old with COVID-19, enrolled during active disease.

The chain employs TRBV28 and TRBJ1-1; D is uncertain. V was shortened by 5 bases and J by 11 bases, with 12 bases between the two germline ends. The CDR3 is 11 residues long. Germline values: CDR1 MDHEN, CDR2 SYDVKM. The CDR3 reads CASSAQVGAFF. CDR3 nucleotide sequence: TGTGCCAGCAGTGCCCAGGTTGGGGCTTTCTTT.

The chain couples TRBV7-3 to TRBJ2-7; the match to TRBD1 covers 9 bases. J lost 2 bases, V lost 3 bases, and 5 bases had no gene match. The CDR3 is 15 residues long. Germline CDR1 reads SGHTA; CDR2 reads FQGTGA. CDR3 nucleotides: TGTGCCAGCAGCTTCGGGACAGGGCCTACCTACGAGCAGTACTTC. This codes for CASSFGTGPTYEQYF.

The chain joins TRBV7-8 to TRBJ1-4; 8 bases are a match to TRBD1. V was pared by 3 bases and J by 6 bases, with 6 bases of the junction left unmatched. The CDR3 covers 15 residues. Germline CDR1 reads SGHVS; CDR2 reads FQNEAQ. The CDR3 loop is CASSLTGDSDEKLFF. The CDR3 nucleotides read TGTGCCAGCAGCTTGACAGGGGATTCGGATGAAAAACTGTTTTTT. The full variable domain, completed using reference TRBV7-8 and TRBJ1-4, is GAGVSQSPRYKVAKRGQDVALRCDPISGHVSLFWYQQALGQGPEFLTYFQNEAQLDKSGLPSDRFFAERPEGSVSTLKIQRTQQEDSAVYLCASSLTGDSDEKLFFGSGTQLSVL.

The rearrangement joins TRBV5-1 to TRBJ1-2, with 7 nucleotides matching TRBD1. CDR3 length: 14 amino acids. Germline values: CDR1 SGHRS, CDR2 YFSETQ. V dropped 7 bases and J dropped 4; count of bases not matched to a gene: 10. The CDR3 reads CASGPQGGGYGYTF. In DNA, the CDR3 is TGCGCCAGCGGCCCGCAGGGGGGTGGCTATGGCTACACCTTC.

CDR3 sequence: CASSSPGLSKETQYF. The DNA for the CDR3 is TGTGCCAGCAGCTCCCCGGGACTGTCCAAAGAGACCCAGTACTTC. This chain links TRBV5-4 with TRBJ2-5; D might be TRBD2 (6 bases). Germline V gene data show CDR1 as SGHNT and CDR2 as YYREEE (reference sequence). CDR3 length: 15 amino acids. The ends were cut back, 3 bases at V and 3 bases at J, with 15 bases in the middle.

V and J are TRBV6-2 or TRBV6-3 and TRBJ2-2; TRBD2 matches at 12 bases. Germline CDR1 and CDR2: MNHEY and SVGEGT. Trimming removed 5 bases from V and 7 bases from J; junction bases left unmatched: 8. The CDR3 loop spans 16 amino acids. The CDR3 spells CASSPLAGGRVGELFF. For the CDR3, the DNA is TGTGCCAGCAGTCCCCTAGCGGGGGGGCGGGTCGGGGAGCTGTTTTTT.

V usage is TRBV5-8 and J usage is TRBJ1-2; D is possibly TRBD1 (5 bases). CDR1 and CDR2 from the germline V gene are SGHTS and YDEGEE. V lost 3 bases and J 8 bases, leaving 8 bases between the germline ends. This CDR3 has 11 residues. The CDR3 bases are TGTGCCAGCAGCTCCAGGGTCGGCTACACCTTC. Translated: CASSSRVGYTF.

V gene TRBV7-3 combines with J gene TRBJ2-5, with 9 nucleotides matching TRBD1. V lost 4 bases, J lost 4 bases, and 4 bases stayed unmatched. The CDR3 has 14 residues. CDR1 is SGHTA, CDR2 FQGTGA, per germline. CDR3 region: CASSSGDRAETQYF. CDR3 coding DNA: TGTGCCAGCAGCTCGGGGGACAGGGCAGAGACCCAGTACTTC.

The chain combines TRBV3-1 (or the pseudogene TRBV3-2) with TRBJ2-3, with D tentatively TRBD1 (6 bases). V lost 3 bases and J lost 6, with 22 bases in between. This CDR3 comprises 17 residues. Germline V gene data show CDR1 as LGHDT and CDR2 as YNNKEL (reference sequence). The CDR3 DNA is TGTGCCAGCAGCCACACCCATGGGACAACCATTTTGGATACGCAGTATTTT. It is translated as CASSHTHGTTILDTQYF.

The chain employs TRBV30 and TRBJ2-7; 7 positions match TRBD1. With V trimmed by 3 bases and J by 4 bases, 6 bases remained unmatched. This CDR3 is 13 amino acids long. Germline CDR1 is GTSNPN and CDR2 is SVGIG (reference sequence). CDR3 region: CAWRATGDYEQYF. DNA for the CDR3: TGTGCCTGGAGGGCTACAGGGGATTACGAGCAGTACTTC.

The chain has TRBV19 and TRBJ1-6, with TRBD1 as a possible D gene (6 bases). Germline V lookup: CDR1 LNHDA, CDR2 SQIVND (reference sequence). This CDR3 spans 18 amino acids. Trimming stripped 4 bases from V and 9 bases from J, with 25 bases between. CDR3 sequence reads: CASSTPYFPTGSASPLHF. The CDR3 nucleotides read TGTGCCAGTAGTACCCCTTATTTCCCGACAGGATCAGCTTCACCCCTCCACTTT.

V usage is TRBV5-1 and J usage is TRBJ2-7; D remains unclear. The V and J ends lost 4 bases and 0 bases respectively, with 14 bases between them. Germline assignment: CDR1 SGHRS and CDR2 YFSETQ. The CDR3 contains 15 residues. CDR3 sequence: CASSMTLGGSYEQYF. The CDR3 DNA reads as TGCGCCAGCAGCATGACCCTAGGCGGCTCCTACGAGCAGTACTTC. Filled out from reference TRBV5-1 and TRBJ2-7, the complete variable domain reads KAGVTQTPRYLIKTRGQQVTLSCSPISGHRSVSWYQQTPGQGLQFLFEYFSETQRNKGNFPGRFSGRQFSNSRSEMNVSTLELGDSALYLCASSMTLGGSYEQYFGPGTRLTVT.

The V gene is TRBV14, the J gene TRBJ2-4; tentative D call: TRBD2 (5 bases). Germline lookup yields CDR1 SGHDN and CDR2 FVKESK. The CDR3 runs to 16 residues. Trimming stripped 1 base from V and 0 bases from J, with 10 bases between. CDR3 sequence: CASSQAGKGAKNIQYF. CDR3 in DNA: TGTGCCAGCAGCCAAGCGGGGAAGGGAGCCAAAAACATTCAGTACTTC.

The CDR3 bases are TGCGCCAGCAGCTTGGCGGTTCCCGGTGACTATGGCTACACCTTC. Translating gives CASSLAVPGDYGYTF. The chain joins TRBV5-1 to TRBJ1-2, with D unclear. CDR3 length equals 15 residues. Germline CDR1 reads SGHRS; CDR2 reads YFSETQ. Trimming removed 0 bases from V and 3 bases from J, with 12 bases in between. The whole variable domain, remainder taken from reference TRBV5-1 and TRBJ1-2, is KAGVTQTPRYLIKTRGQQVTLSCSPISGHRSVSWYQQTPGQGLQFLFEYFSETQRNKGNFPGRFSGRQFSNSRSEMNVSTLELGDSALYLCASSLAVPGDYGYTFGSGTRLTVV.

The chain couples TRBV6-5 to TRBJ2-3; a possible D gene is TRBD1 (6 bases). Germline V gene lookup returns CDR1 MNHEY and CDR2 SVGAGI. The V end lost 2 bases, the J end lost 5 bases, and 17 bases lay between the germline ends. The CDR3 loop spans 16 amino acids. In DNA form, the CDR3 reads TGTGCCAGCAGTTACCTCGGGAACAGGGCTTTAGATACGCAGTATTTT. It translates to CASSYLGNRALDTQYF.

J is TRBJ1-1 and V is TRBV6-5; D might be TRBD1 (6 bases). CDR1 is MNHEY, CDR2 SVGAGI, per germline. The CDR3 is made up of 15 amino acids. V was shortened by 7 bases and J by 0 bases, with 15 bases between the two germline ends. Here the CDR3 reads CASIWGGFVNTEAFF. The CDR3 DNA sequence: TGTGCCAGCATATGGGGGGGCTTTGTGAACACTGAAGCTTTCTTT.

The genes are TRBV5-1 and TRBJ1-5; no clear D gene. The CDR3 runs to 15 residues. V lost 7 bases to trimming and J lost 6 bases, with 20 bases between them. CDR1 SGHRS and CDR2 YFSETQ come from the germline V gene. The CDR3 region has the DNA TGCGCCAGCCATGGGCCTTTTTCCCGAGCTCAGCCCCAGCATTTT. Amino acids: CASHGPFSRAQPQHF.

The chain is built from TRBV3-1 (or the pseudogene TRBV3-2) and TRBJ2-5, with TRBD2 identical over 7 bases. V trimming: 8 bases; J trimming: 4 bases; junction bases outside the gene matches: 7. This CDR3 region has 13 residues. Germline CDR1 and CDR2: LGHDT and YNNKEL (reference sequence). CDR3: CASFSRGGETQYF. The CDR3 DNA follows: TGTGCCAGCTTTTCCCGCGGGGGAGAGACCCAGTACTTC.

V gene TRBV19 combines with J gene TRBJ1-5, with 10 nucleotides matching TRBD1. Looked up from germline, CDR1 is LNHDA and CDR2 is SQIVND (reference sequence). CDR3 size: 15 residues. V lost 4 bases to trimming and J lost 2 bases; unmatched junction nucleotides: 2. The CDR3 spells CASSRDRGGNQPQHF. The DNA for the CDR3 is TGTGCCAGTAGTAGGGACAGGGGCGGCAATCAGCCCCAGCATTTT. The whole variable domain, filled in from reference TRBV19 and TRBJ1-5, reads DGGITQSPKYLFRKEGQNVTLSCEQNLNHDAMYWYRQDPGQGLRLIYYSQIVNDFQKGDIAEGYSVSREKKESFPLTVTSAQKNPTAFYLCASSRDRGGNQPQHFGDGTRLSIL.

This clone was recorded only once. The rearrangement uses TRBV7-8 and TRBJ1-5; no reliable D call. CDR3 length: 14 residues. V dropped 5 bases and J dropped 0 bases, with 8 bases sitting between them. In germline, CDR1 is SGHVS, CDR2 FQNEAQ. In DNA, the CDR3 is TGTGCCAGCAGCCACACAGATAGCAATCAGCCCCAGCATTTT. This gives the protein CASSHTDSNQPQHF. Filled out from reference TRBV7-8 and TRBJ1-5, the complete variable domain reads GAGVSQSPRYKVAKRGQDVALRCDPISGHVSLFWYQQALGQGPEFLTYFQNEAQLDKSGLPSDRFFAERPEGSVSTLKIQRTQQEDSAVYLCASSHTDSNQPQHFGDGTRLSIL.

This clone was counted a few times. The V call is TRBV20-1, the J call TRBJ2-2, with TRBD2 matching over 14 bases. The CDR3 loop spans 18 amino acids. Germline assignment: CDR1 DFQATT and CDR2 SNEGSKA (reference sequence). With V trimmed by 3 bases and J by 8 bases, 14 bases remained unmatched. The chain's CDR3 is CSASKVGLAGAPGGELFF. In nucleotides, the CDR3 is TGCAGTGCTAGTAAAGTGGGACTAGCGGGGGCCCCAGGAGGGGAGCTGTTTTTT.

This clone was recorded a few times. The V gene is TRBV4-3, the J gene TRBJ2-2; D gene ambiguous. Germline V gene lookup returns CDR1 LGHNA and CDR2 YSLEER. The germline V and J ends were trimmed by 1 base and 6 bases, with 9 bases remaining between them. The CDR3 spans 14 residues. DNA for the CDR3: TGCGCCAGCAGCCAAGGCTCAGTTGCCGGGGAGCTGTTTTTT. Amino acid sequence: CASSQGSVAGELFF.